This TCR beta chain was identified during a study of T-cell reconstitution after alpha-beta-depleted transplantation in children. The library targeted TCRbeta and was prepared with unique molecular identifiers. TCRdb independently ran MiXCR on the PCR reads; one entry per CDR3 protein. The repertoire holds around 250,000 distinct CDR3 sequences, with over 8% as singletons. The CDR3 has 11 residues. Looked up from germline, CDR1 is DFQATT and CDR2 is SNEGSKA (reference sequence). The V end was cut by 1 base, the J end by 8 bases, with 5 bases between. The specimen was PBMCs from the stem cell graft donor, collected from the stem cell graft. The receptor comes from a human donor who donated a stem cell graft to a child with SCID. The chain links TRBV20-1 to TRBJ1-4; tentative D call: TRBD1 (5 bases). The CDR3 bases are TGCAGTGCTAGAGGGGACGAAAAACTGTTTTTT. This sequence encodes CSARGDEKLFF.